The rows below give T cell receptor beta chains drawn from one sample of a study of tumor-infiltrating lymphocytes in primary liver carcinoma. TCRdb itself ran the multiplex PCR reads through MiXCR, one entry per CDR3 protein. Counted here are around 54,000 distinct CDR3 sequences, around 79% occurring once; the ten biggest clones make up about 26%. Sequenced input: liver tumor tissue from sampling region 2. The receptors derive from a man aged 40-50 years with primary liver carcinoma and hepatitis B virus infection. CDR3s leave out the opening cysteine and the closing phenylalanine or tryptophan. The order of the fields is J gene, V gene, CDR3 protein.

>TRBJ1-1|TRBV12-3/TRBV12-4
ASREDRRMNAEAF
>TRBJ2-2|TRBV7-9
ASSPLDGDTRTGELS
>TRBJ1-1|TRBV7-9
ASSPTGFEGSEAF
>TRBJ1-1|TRBV13
ASNSARTEDF
>TRBJ2-7|TRBV10-3
DISESTPSGRTSYDQY
>TRBJ2-7|TRBV11-2
DNSLSVGISYERY
>TRBJ2-7|TRBV28
ASSPAGGHEQY
>TRBJ2-1|TRBV6-5
VSRREASGRGEHF
>TRBJ2-3|TRBV11-2
ANSPDDPLQIARSTDTQY
>TRBJ1-4|TRBV7-2
ASSLARQATNEKLF
>TRBJ2-2|TRBV11-2
ASSWVLLGKLF
>TRBJ2-3|TRBV6-1
ANSAGASTDTQY
>TRBJ2-1|TRBV6-5
ASRPPSVGGYNEQF
>TRBJ2-3|TRBV11-2
SSSLEGLAWTDAQY
>TRBJ2-5|TRBV29-1
SGGGQGQETQY
>TRBJ2-1|TRBV5-1
ASSPGLAGVNEHF
>TRBJ2-5|TRBV4-1
ASSQDLRQEGTQY
>TRBJ2-3|TRBV6-5
VAQKPPRLQKGTDTQY
>TRBJ2-7|TRBV28
ASRLADPISLNEQY
>TRBJ2-1|TRBV6-5
ASSPRGNNEQF
>TRBJ2-1|TRBV5-4
ASSAGNSSYDEQF
>TRBJ1-1|TRBV29-1
SATDRGHTGAF
>TRBJ2-7|TRBV10-3
AISETPEDPYEHY
>TRBJ1-1|TRBV12-5
ASGLEGSPPS
>TRBJ2-5|TRBV13
ASSSGLGETQY
>TRBJ2-2|TRBV4-2
VCSQDLQGSGELF
>TRBJ1-6|TRBV6-1
ASSEMVSGKSPFH
>TRBJ1-4|TRBV7-9
ASSRQGELF
>TRBJ2-1|TRBV14
ASSWDYNEQF
>TRBJ2-1|TRBV5-1
ASSLRGTSGMNEQF
>TRBJ1-5|TRBV6-5
ASSSGWGNQPQH
>TRBJ2-1|TRBV11-2
ASSLSNRGPVKQVRSYSEQS
>TRBJ2-5|TRBV5-5
ASSLRHQGRQETQY
>TRBJ2-7|TRBV11-2
ASSLGGTLPYGRY
>TRBJ2-1|TRBV4-1
VSSSLGSENDQF
>TRBJ1-2|TRBV12-3/TRBV12-4
VSNLDGTALYGYI
>TRBJ1-2|TRBV25-1
ASSEYGTGLVKGYI
>TRBJ1-1|TRBV12-5
ASGPCHAGTEAF
>TRBJ2-3|TRBV29-1
SVPGTPSGTDMQY
>TRBJ2-7|TRBV29-1
SVEVHQTVVSYEQC
>TRBJ2-5|TRBV19
ASRQSGETQY
>TRBJ1-5|TRBV4-2
AISQVETRQSQH
>TRBJ2-1|TRBV29-1
SVVDEISEQF
>TRBJ2-2|TRBV11-3
ASILGRVDTGELL
>TRBJ2-1|TRBV11-2
ASSLSYRGPVRQVRFYNEQF
>TRBJ2-1|TRBV4-2
AGNVTGTSGDNVQF
>TRBJ2-7|TRBV6-1
ASSGWVFYEQY
>TRBJ1-5|TRBV28
ASSLTSRARAYQPQH
>TRBJ1-4|TRBV4-1
ASSQGPGIGAQKLF
>TRBJ2-2|TRBV19
ASSRAQGMSGELF
>TRBJ1-5|TRBV6-1
ASSGGGNWGQPQH
>TRBJ1-2|TRBV6-5
ASSYQGGAGASRGYT
>TRBJ1-2|TRBV6-6
ASNPGRAGYGCT
>TRBJ2-1|TRBV29-1
SVEWDGIGSYNEQF
>TRBJ2-1|TRBV12-3/TRBV12-4
ASSLARTGKGNEQF
>TRBJ2-6|TRBV6-5
ASSFWTGMIAGANVLT
>TRBJ2-3|TRBV14
ASSHRTGWGADTQY